What follows is one TCR beta chain and its context. CDR1 and CDR2 from the germline V gene are MDHEN and SYDVKM. The CDR3 runs 16 residues. Unmatched junction bases numbered 3, after V lost 6 bases and J lost 0 bases. This entry comes from a study of blood T cell repertoires in COVID-19. For the study at large: Sites across the United States, Italy and Spain contributed samples from acute and convalescent COVID-19. Sample material is recorded as cDNA or gDNA derived from T cells, B-cell-depleted T cells, or PBMCs.

In the original analysis: Nucleated cell counts were estimated from reference gene primer amplification. This table comes from immunoSEQ multiplex PCR, and its TCRdb copy is limited to in-frame clones, with some not included. The V and J calls and clone size were taken over from that table, and D and trimming were inferred from the DNA. This table has around 170,000 clones, 74% appearing once. The sequenced sample consisted of peripheral blood. The chain has TRBV28 and TRBJ1-3, with 12 nucleotides matching TRBD1. This sequence was found in a woman aged 80 or older with acute or convalescent COVID-19. CDR3 sequence (DNA): TGTGCCAGCAGGGGGACAGGGGGCTCCTCTGGAAACACCATATATTTT. This encodes CASRGTGGSSGNTIYF.